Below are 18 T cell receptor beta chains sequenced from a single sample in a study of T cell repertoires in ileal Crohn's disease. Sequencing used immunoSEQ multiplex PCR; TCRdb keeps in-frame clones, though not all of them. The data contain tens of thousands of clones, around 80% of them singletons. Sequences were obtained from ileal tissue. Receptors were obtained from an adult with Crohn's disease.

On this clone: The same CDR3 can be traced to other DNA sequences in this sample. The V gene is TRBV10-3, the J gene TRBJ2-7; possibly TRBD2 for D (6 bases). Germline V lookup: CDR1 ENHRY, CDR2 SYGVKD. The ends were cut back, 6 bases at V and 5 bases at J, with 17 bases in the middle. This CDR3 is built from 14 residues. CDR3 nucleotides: TGTGCCATCAGCGGAGGTTGGGGGGACCACGAGCAGTACTTC. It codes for CAISGGWGDHEQYF.

In nucleotides, the CDR3 is TGTGCCAGCAGCCCCCGGGGCAGGGGAGTAAGGACTGAAGCTTTCTTT. Amino acid sequence: CASSPRGRGVRTEAFF. This chain connects TRBV11-2 to TRBJ1-1; possible D gene TRBD1, 6 bases. Germline V gene data show CDR1 as SGHAT and CDR2 as FQNNGV. Between the trimmed V and J ends, which lost 5 bases and 5 bases, there was a span of 21 bases. The CDR3 covers 16 residues.

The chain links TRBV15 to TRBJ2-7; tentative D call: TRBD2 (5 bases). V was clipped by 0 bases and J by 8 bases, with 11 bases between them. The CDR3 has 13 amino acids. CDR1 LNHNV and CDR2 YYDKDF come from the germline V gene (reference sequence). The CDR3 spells CATSREGSGQQYF. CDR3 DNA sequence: TGTGCCACCAGCAGAGAAGGGAGCGGTCAGCAGTACTTC. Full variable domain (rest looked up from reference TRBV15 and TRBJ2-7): DAMVIQNPRYQVTQFGKPVTLSCSQTLNHNVMYWYQQKSSQAPKLLFHYYDKDFNNEADTPDNFQSRRPNTSFCFLDIRSPGLGDTAMYLCATSREGSGQQYFGPGTRLTVT.

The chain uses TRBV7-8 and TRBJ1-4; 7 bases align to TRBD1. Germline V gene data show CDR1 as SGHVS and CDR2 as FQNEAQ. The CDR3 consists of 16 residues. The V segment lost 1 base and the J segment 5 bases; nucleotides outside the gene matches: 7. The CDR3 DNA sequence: TGTGCCAGCAGCTTAGTGAGAGGGGGCCGAAATGAAAAACTGTTTTTT. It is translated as CASSLVRGGRNEKLFF.

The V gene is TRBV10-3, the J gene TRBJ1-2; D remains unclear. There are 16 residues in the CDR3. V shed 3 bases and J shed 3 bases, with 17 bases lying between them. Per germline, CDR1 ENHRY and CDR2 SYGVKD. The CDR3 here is CAISDFKVAAYYGYTF. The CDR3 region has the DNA TGTGCCATCAGTGACTTCAAGGTTGCGGCCTACTATGGCTACACCTTC.

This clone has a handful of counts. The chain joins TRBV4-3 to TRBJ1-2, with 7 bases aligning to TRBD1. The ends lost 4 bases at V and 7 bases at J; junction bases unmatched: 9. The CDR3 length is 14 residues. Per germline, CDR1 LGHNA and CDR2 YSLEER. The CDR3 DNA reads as TGCGCCAGCAGCCCCCCGGGACAGCCAACTGGCTACACCTTC. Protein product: CASSPPGQPTGYTF.

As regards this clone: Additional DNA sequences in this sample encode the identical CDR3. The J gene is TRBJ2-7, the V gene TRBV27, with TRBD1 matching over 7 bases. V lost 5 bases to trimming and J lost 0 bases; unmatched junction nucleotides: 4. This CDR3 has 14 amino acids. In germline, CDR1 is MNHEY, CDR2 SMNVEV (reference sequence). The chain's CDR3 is CASSDPGGSYEQYF. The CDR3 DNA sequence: TGTGCCAGCAGTGATCCAGGGGGCTCCTACGAGCAGTACTTC.

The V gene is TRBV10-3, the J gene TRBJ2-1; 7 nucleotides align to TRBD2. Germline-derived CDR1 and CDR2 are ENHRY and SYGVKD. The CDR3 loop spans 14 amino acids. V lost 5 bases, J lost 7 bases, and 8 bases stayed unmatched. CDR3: CAISPREGRNEQFF. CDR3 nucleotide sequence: TGTGCCATCAGTCCTAGGGAGGGTCGAAATGAGCAGTTCTTC.

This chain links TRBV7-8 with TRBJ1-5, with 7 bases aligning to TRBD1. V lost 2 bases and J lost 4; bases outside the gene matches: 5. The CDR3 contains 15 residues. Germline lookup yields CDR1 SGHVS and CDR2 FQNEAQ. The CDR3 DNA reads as TGTGCCAGCAGCTTATATGGACAGGTAAATCAGCCCCAGCATTTT. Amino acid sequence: CASSLYGQVNQPQHF.

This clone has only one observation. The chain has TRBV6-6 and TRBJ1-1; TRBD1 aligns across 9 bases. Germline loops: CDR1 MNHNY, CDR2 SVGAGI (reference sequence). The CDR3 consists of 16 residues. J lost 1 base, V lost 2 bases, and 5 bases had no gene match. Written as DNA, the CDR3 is TGTGCCAGCAGTTACCCTGAGGGACAGGGGAACACTGAAGCTTTCTTT. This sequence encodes CASSYPEGQGNTEAFF.

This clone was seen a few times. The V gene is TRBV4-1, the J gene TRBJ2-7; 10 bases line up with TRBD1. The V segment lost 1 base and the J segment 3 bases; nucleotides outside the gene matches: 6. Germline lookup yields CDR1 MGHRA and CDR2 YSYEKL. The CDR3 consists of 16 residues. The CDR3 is CASSQVVGTGVYEQYF. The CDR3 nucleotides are TGCGCCAGCAGCCAAGTGGTCGGGACAGGGGTCTACGAGCAGTACTTC.

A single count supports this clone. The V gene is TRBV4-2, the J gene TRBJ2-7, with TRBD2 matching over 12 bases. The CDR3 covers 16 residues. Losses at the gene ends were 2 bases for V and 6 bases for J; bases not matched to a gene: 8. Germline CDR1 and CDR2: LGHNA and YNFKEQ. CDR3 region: CASSQMASGGAVEQYF. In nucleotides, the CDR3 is TGTGCCAGCAGCCAAATGGCTAGCGGGGGGGCGGTCGAGCAGTACTTC.

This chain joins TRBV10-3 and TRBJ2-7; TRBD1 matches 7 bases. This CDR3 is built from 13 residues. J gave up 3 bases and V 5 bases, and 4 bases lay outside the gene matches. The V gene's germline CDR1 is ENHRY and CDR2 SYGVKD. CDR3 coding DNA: TGTGCCATCAGTTGGGACAGCTACTACGAGCAGTACTTC. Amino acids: CAISWDSYYEQYF.

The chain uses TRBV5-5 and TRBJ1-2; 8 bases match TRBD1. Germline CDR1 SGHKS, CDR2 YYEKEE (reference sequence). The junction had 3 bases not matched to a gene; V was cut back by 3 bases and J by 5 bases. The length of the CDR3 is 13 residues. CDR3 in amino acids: CASSWDRPYGYTF. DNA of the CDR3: TGTGCCAGCAGCTGGGACAGGCCTTATGGCTACACCTTC. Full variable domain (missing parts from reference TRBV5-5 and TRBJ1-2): DAGVTQSPTHLIKTRGQQVTLRCSPISGHKSVSWYQQVLGQGPQFIFQYYEKEERGRGNFPDRFSARQFPNYSSELNVNALLLGDSALYLCASSWDRPYGYTFGSGTRLTVV.

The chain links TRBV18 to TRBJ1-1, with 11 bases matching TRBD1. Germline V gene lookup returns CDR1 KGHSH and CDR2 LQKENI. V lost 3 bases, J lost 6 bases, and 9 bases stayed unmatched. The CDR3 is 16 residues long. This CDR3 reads CASSPQRGQGVAEAFF. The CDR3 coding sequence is TGTGCCAGCTCACCCCAACGGGGACAGGGGGTGGCTGAAGCTTTCTTT.

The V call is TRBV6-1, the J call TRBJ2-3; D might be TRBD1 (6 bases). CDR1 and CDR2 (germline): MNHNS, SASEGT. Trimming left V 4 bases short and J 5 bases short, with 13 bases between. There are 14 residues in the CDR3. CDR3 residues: CASSGTGRLDTQYF. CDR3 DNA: TGTGCCAGCAGTGGAACAGGGAGACTAGATACGCAGTATTTT.

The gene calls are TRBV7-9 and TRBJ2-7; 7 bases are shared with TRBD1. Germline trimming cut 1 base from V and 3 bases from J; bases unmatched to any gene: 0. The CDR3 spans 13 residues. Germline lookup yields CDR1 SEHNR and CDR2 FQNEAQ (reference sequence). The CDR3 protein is CASSLGTGYEQYF. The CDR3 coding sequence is TGTGCCAGCAGCTTAGGGACAGGCTACGAGCAGTACTTC.

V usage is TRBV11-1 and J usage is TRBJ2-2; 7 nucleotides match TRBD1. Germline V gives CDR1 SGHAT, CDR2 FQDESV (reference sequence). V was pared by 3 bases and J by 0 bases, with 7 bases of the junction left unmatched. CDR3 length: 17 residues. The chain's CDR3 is CASSFDRDWANTGELFF. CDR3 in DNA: TGTGCCAGCAGCTTCGACAGGGATTGGGCGAACACCGGGGAGCTGTTTTTT.